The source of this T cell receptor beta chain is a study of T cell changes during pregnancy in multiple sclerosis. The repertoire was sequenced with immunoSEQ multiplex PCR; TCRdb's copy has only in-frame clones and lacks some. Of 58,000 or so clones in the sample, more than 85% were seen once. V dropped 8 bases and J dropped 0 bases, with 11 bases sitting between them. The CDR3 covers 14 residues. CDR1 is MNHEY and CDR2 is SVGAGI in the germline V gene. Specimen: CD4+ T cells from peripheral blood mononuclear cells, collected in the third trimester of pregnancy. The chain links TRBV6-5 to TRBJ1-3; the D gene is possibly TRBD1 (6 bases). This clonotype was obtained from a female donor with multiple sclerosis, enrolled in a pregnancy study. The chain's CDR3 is CASAPGHSGNTIYF. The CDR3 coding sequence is TGTGCCAGCGCCCCGGGACACTCTGGAAACACCATATATTTT.